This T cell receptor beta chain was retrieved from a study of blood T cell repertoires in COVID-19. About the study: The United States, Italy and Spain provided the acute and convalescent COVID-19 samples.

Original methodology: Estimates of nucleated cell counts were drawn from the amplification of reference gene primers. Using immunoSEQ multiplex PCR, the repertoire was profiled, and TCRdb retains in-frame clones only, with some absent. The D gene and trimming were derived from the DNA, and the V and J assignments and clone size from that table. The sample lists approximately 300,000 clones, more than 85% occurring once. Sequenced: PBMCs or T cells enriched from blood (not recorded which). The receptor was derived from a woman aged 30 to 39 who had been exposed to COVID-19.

CDR3 nucleotides: TGTGCCAGCAGCCCGGGACTGGGGTCCTACAATGAGCAGTTCTTC. Translation: CASSPGLGSYNEQFF. The chain links TRBV5-6 to TRBJ2-1; a possible D gene is TRBD2 (6 bases). The CDR3 contains 15 residues. V lost 4 bases, J lost 1 base, and 12 bases lay in between. Germline V CDR1 and CDR2: SGHDT, YYEEEE.